The 16 T cell receptor beta chains below all came from one sample that was sequenced in a study of T cell changes during pregnancy in multiple sclerosis (dated 2019 in TCRdb). Libraries were built with the immunoSEQ multiplex PCR assay. Imported from immuneACCESS, the table was reduced by TCRdb to in-frame sequences with V and J called. These copies leave out some clones; in studies compared against another copy, an unresolved V gene accounts for under half, and the cause of the remainder is not known. Within this sample are 60,000 or so clones, with just over 90% of them counted one time only. 0.36% of the sample lies in the top ten. The source material was CD4+ T cells from peripheral blood mononuclear cells, sampled before pregnancy. Every receptor here comes from a female donor with multiple sclerosis, enrolled in a pregnancy study.

The J gene is TRBJ1-2, the V gene TRBV5-1; 7 nucleotides align to TRBD1. The CDR3 is 14 amino acids. The germline V gene has CDR1 SGHRS and CDR2 YFSETQ. V lost 0 bases and J lost 4; bases outside the gene matches: 3. The CDR3 is CASSLAGQTYGYTF. The CDR3 region has the DNA TGCGCCAGCAGCTTGGCGGGACAGACCTATGGCTACACCTTC.

This chain connects TRBV19 to TRBJ2-5, with 10 bases matching TRBD2. V shed 5 bases, J shed 1 base, and the junction held 7 bases outside the gene matches. The CDR3 extends over 16 amino acids. Germline V gene lookup returns CDR1 LNHDA and CDR2 SQIVND (reference sequence). The DNA for the CDR3 is TGTGCCAGTAGTTTCCGACTAGCGGGTTTCCAAGAGACCCAGTACTTC. Protein product: CASSFRLAGFQETQYF.

This clone was seen a few times. V is TRBV19 and J is TRBJ1-1; possibly TRBD1 for D (6 bases). Germline V gene lookup returns CDR1 LNHDA and CDR2 SQIVND (reference sequence). This CDR3 comprises 16 residues. The CDR3 is CASPYRDTEVGTEAFF. CDR3 bases: TGTGCTAGCCCCTACAGGGACACGGAGGTGGGCACTGAAGCTTTCTTT.

J is TRBJ2-7 and V is TRBV2, with 10 nucleotides matching TRBD2. From germline, CDR1 is SNHLY and CDR2 FYNNEI. The CDR3 is 15 residues long. The V segment lost 2 bases and the J segment 4 bases; nucleotides outside the gene matches: 5. The CDR3, as DNA: TGTGCCAGCAGTGAACCAGCGGGAGGGTTGTACGAGCAGTACTTC. It is translated as CASSEPAGGLYEQYF.

The chain combines TRBV5-4 with TRBJ2-7; 7 positions match TRBD1. The CDR3 has 13 amino acids. J gave up 3 bases and V 2 bases, and 2 bases lay outside the gene matches. Germline-derived CDR1 and CDR2 are SGHNT and YYREEE (reference sequence). The CDR3 nucleotides read TGTGCCAGCAGCTTCCGGGACAGCTACGAGCAGTACTTC. Translation: CASSFRDSYEQYF.

V and J are TRBV4-2 and TRBJ2-1; 16 bases align to TRBD2. This CDR3 comprises 17 residues. Germline V gene sequence: CDR1 LGHNA, CDR2 YNFKEQ. The J segment lost 9 bases and the V segment lost 1 base, leaving 6 bases of the junction unmatched. The CDR3 DNA reads as TGTGCCAGCAGCCAAGCCACCGGGACTAGCGGGAGGGGTGAGCAGTTCTTC. It specifies CASSQATGTSGRGEQFF.

This chain links TRBV28 with TRBJ1-1, with D tentatively TRBD1 (6 bases). Per the germline V gene, CDR1 is MDHEN and CDR2 is SYDVKM. CDR3 length: 15 residues. Trimming stripped 6 bases from V and 2 bases from J, with 16 bases between. The CDR3 bases are TGTGCCAGCAGCCCTCTCGACAGGACAAACACTGAAGCTTTCTTT. It codes for CASSPLDRTNTEAFF.

This clone was observed a single time. The J gene is TRBJ2-7, the V gene TRBV27; TRBD2 matches at 7 bases. The CDR3 extends over 16 amino acids. Germline values: CDR1 MNHEY, CDR2 SMNVEV (reference sequence). V dropped 5 bases and J dropped 5; count of bases not matched to a gene: 15. This CDR3 reads CASSPGVGGSTDEQYF. CDR3 coding DNA: TGTGCCAGCAGTCCGGGGGTGGGCGGGAGCACCGACGAGCAGTACTTC.

J is TRBJ2-1 and V is TRBV11-3; TRBD2 aligns across 9 bases. With V trimmed by 2 bases and J by 6 bases, 5 bases remained unmatched. The CDR3 is 15 residues long. CDR1 is SGHNT, CDR2 YENEEA, per germline. The CDR3 loop is CASSLFSGSGNEQFF. The CDR3 nucleotides are TGTGCCAGCAGCTTATTTAGCGGGAGCGGCAATGAGCAGTTCTTC.

The rearrangement links TRBV28 to TRBJ2-1, with 8 bases that match TRBD2. V lost 10 bases, J lost 2 bases, and 4 bases stayed unmatched. Germline V CDR1 and CDR2: MDHEN, SYDVKM. The CDR3 extends over 13 amino acids. The chain's CDR3 is CAISGSPYNEQFF. Written as DNA, the CDR3 is TGTGCCATAAGCGGGAGTCCCTACAATGAGCAGTTCTTC.

The chain links TRBV5-6 to TRBJ2-2; D perhaps matches TRBD2 (6 bases). Trimming left V 2 bases short and J 3 bases short, with 17 bases between. This CDR3 is built from 17 residues. CDR1 and CDR2 from the germline V gene are SGHDT and YYEEEE. The CDR3 nucleotides read TGTGCCAGCAGCTTACCCGGGACTCCCGGTCACACCGGGGAGCTGTTTTTT. This sequence encodes CASSLPGTPGHTGELFF. The full variable domain, rest sourced from reference TRBV5-6 and TRBJ2-2, is DAGVTQSPTHLIKTRGQQVTLRCSPKSGHDTVSWYQQALGQGPQFIFQYYEEEERQRGNFPDRFSGHQFPNYSSELNVNALLLGDSALYLCASSLPGTPGHTGELFFGEGSRLTVL.

This sequence joins TRBV7-3 and TRBJ2-3; D uncertain. Trimming pared 2 bases from V and 7 bases from J, leaving 16 bases between. The CDR3 totals 15 residues. Germline values: CDR1 SGHTA, CDR2 FQGTGA. The CDR3 nucleotides read TGTGCCAGCAGCTTAGGGCCTGCCCCTTCAAATACGCAGTATTTT. As protein: CASSLGPAPSNTQYF.

This chain joins TRBV30 and TRBJ2-1; TRBD1 aligns across 7 bases. V dropped 3 bases and J dropped 6; count of bases not matched to a gene: 11. Per germline, CDR1 GTSNPN and CDR2 SVGIG (reference sequence). The CDR3 extends over 15 amino acids. Here the CDR3 reads CAWSPRGGFANEQFF. In DNA, the CDR3 is TGTGCCTGGAGCCCACGAGGGGGCTTTGCCAATGAGCAGTTCTTC.

This chain joins TRBV27 and TRBJ2-5, with TRBD2 matching 13 bases. CDR3 size: 16 residues. Germline CDR1 MNHEY, CDR2 SMNVEV (reference sequence). V shed 8 bases, J shed 5 bases, and the junction held 11 bases outside the gene matches. As DNA, the CDR3 is TGTGCCAGCTCACTCAGGACTAGCGGGAGAGGGGAGACCCAGTACTTC. It specifies CASSLRTSGRGETQYF.

The chain joins TRBV18 to TRBJ1-1, with 7 bases fitting TRBD1. With 3 bases clipped from V and 2 bases from J, the junction kept 12 bases outside the gene matches. The CDR3 is 17 amino acids. From germline, CDR1 is KGHSH and CDR2 LQKENI. Here the CDR3 reads CASSPLPQTGKNTEAFF. The CDR3 DNA is TGTGCCAGCTCACCCCTCCCCCAGACAGGGAAAAACACTGAAGCTTTCTTT.

The genes are TRBV5-4 and TRBJ2-3; the match to TRBD2 covers 11 bases. The germline gives CDR1 SGHNT, CDR2 YYREEE (reference sequence). The CDR3 runs to 18 residues. V lost 4 bases to trimming and J lost 2 bases; unmatched junction nucleotides: 12. The chain's CDR3 is CASSPRRVSGRATDTQYF. The CDR3 DNA follows: TGTGCCAGCAGCCCCAGAAGGGTTAGCGGGAGGGCCACAGATACGCAGTATTTT. The variable domain in full, completed from reference TRBV5-4 and TRBJ2-3, reads ETGVTQSPTHLIKTRGQQVTLRCSSQSGHNTVSWYQQALGQGPQFIFQYYREEENGRGNFPPRFSGLQFPNYSSELNVNALELDDSALYLCASSPRRVSGRATDTQYFGPGTRLTVL.